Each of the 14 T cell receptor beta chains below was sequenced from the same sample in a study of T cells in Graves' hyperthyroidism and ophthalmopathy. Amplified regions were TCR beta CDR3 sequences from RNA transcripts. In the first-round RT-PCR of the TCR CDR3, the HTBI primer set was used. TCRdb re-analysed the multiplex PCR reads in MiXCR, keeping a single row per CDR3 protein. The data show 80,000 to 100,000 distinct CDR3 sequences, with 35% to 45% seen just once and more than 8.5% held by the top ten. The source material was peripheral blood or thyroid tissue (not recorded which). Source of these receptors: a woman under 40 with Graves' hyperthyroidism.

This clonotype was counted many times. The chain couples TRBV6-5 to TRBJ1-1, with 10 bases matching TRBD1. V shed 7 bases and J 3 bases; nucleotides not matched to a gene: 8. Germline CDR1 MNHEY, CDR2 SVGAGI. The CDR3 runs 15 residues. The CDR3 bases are TGTGCCAGCACTATGACAGGGGGCTATTACACTGAAGCTTTCTTT. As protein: CASTMTGGYYTEAFF.

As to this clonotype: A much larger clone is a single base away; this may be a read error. This CDR3 reads CASSLGVWQPQYF. In DNA form, the CDR3 reads TGTGCCAGCAGTTTGGGGGTTTGGCAGCCCCAGTATTTT. The rearrangement joins TRBV27 to TRBJ1-5; the D call may be TRBD1 or TRBD2 (5 bases each). The J call is uncertain, as TRBJ2-3 better fits the DNA end. The germline V gene has CDR1 MNHEY and CDR2 SMNVEV (reference sequence). The CDR3 spans 13 residues.

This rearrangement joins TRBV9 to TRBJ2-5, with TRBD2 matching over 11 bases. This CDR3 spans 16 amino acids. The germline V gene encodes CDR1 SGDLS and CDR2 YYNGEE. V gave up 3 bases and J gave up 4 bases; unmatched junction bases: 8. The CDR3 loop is CASSATLAGGGETQYF. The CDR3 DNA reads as TGTGCCAGCAGCGCGACTCTAGCGGGAGGTGGAGAGACCCAGTACTTC.

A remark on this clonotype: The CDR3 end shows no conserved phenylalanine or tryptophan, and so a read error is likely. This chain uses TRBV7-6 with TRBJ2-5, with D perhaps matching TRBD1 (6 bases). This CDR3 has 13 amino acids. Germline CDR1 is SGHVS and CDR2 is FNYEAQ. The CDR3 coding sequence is TGTGCCAGCAGGACGGACAGCCAAGAGAACCAGTACTCC. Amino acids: CASRTDSQENQYS.

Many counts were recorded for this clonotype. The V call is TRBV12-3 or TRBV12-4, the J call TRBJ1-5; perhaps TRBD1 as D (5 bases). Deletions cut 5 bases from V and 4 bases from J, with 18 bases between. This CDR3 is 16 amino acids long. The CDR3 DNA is TGTGCCAGCAGTCCAGATGGGGGGGGTTGGAATCAGCCCCAGCATTTT. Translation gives CASSPDGGGWNQPQHF.

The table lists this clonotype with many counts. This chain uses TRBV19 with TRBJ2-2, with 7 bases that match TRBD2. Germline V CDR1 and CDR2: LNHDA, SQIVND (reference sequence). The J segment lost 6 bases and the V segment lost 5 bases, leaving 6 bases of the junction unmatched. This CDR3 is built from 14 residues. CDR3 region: CASSHAGVAGELFF. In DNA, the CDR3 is TGTGCCAGTAGTCATGCGGGAGTAGCCGGGGAGCTGTTTTTT.

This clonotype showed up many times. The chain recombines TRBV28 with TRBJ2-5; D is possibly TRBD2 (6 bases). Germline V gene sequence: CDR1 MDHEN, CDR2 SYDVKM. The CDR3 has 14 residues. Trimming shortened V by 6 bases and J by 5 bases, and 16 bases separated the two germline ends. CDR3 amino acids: CASRGAGRWETQYF. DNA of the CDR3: TGTGCCAGCAGGGGTGCGGGGAGGTGGGAGACCCAGTACTTC. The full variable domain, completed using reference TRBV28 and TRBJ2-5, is DVKVTQSSRYLVKRTGEKVFLECVQDMDHENMFWYRQDPGLGLRLIYFSYDVKMKEKGDIPEGYSVSREKKERFSLILESASTNQTSMYLCASRGAGRWETQYFGPGTRLLVL.

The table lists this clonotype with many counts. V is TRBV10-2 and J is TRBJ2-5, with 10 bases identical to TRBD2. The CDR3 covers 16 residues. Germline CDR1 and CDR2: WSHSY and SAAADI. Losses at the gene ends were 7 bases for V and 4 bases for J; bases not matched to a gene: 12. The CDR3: CASILAGVPVPETQYF. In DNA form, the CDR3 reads TGCGCCAGCATCCTAGCGGGAGTCCCCGTACCAGAGACCCAGTACTTC.

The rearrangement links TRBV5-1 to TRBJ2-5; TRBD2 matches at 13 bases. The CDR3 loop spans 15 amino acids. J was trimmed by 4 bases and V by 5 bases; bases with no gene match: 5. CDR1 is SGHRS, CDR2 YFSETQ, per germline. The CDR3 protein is CASRKGLAGLETQYF. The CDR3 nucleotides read TGCGCCAGCAGGAAGGGACTAGCGGGATTAGAGACCCAGTACTTC.

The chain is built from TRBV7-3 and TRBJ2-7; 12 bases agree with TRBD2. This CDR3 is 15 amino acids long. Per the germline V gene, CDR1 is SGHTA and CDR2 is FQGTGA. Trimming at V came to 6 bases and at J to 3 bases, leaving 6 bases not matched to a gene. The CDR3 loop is CASRARLAGVYEQYF. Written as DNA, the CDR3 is TGTGCCAGCAGAGCCCGACTAGCGGGAGTCTACGAGCAGTACTTC.

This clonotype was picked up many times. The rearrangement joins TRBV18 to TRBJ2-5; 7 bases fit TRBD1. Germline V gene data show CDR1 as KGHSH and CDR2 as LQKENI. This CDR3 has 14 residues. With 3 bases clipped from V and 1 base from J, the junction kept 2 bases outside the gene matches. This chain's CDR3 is CASSPGQFQETQYF. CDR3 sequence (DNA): TGTGCCAGCTCACCGGGACAGTTCCAAGAGACCCAGTACTTC.

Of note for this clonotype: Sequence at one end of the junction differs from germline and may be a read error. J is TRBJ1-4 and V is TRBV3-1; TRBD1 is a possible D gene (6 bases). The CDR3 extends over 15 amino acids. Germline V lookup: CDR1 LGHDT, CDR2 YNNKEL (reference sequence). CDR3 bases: TGTGCCAGCAATCGAACCGGACAGACTAATGAAGAACTGTTTTTT. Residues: CASNRTGQTNEELFF.

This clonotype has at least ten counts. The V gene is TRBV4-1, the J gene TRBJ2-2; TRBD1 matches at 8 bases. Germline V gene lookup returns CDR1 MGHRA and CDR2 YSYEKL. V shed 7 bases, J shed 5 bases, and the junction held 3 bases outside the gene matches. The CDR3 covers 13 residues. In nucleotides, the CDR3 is TGCGCCAGCAACGGACAGGGAACCGGGGAGCTGTTTTTT. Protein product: CASNGQGTGELFF.

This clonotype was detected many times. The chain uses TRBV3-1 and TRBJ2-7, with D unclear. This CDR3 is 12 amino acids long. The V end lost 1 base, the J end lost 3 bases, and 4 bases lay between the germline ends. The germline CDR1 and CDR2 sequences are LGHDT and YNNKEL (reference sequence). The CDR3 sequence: CASSQGGYEQYF. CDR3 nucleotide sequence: TGTGCCAGCAGCCAAGGCGGCTACGAGCAGTACTTC.